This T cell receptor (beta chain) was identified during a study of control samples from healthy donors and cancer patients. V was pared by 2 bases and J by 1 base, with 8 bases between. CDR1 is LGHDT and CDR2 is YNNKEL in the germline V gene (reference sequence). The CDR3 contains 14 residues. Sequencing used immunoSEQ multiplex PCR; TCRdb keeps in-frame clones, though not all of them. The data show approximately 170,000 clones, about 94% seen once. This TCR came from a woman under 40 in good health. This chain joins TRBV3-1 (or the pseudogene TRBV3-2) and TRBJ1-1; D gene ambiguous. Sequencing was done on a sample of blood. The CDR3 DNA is TGTGCCAGCAGCCAAAGGGATAGGAACACTGAAGCTTTCTTT. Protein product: CASSQRDRNTEAFF.